Below, 24 T cell receptor beta chains from the same sample are listed, as sequenced in a study of cytomegalovirus exposure and HLA in healthy donors. The assay was immunoSEQ multiplex PCR, and TCRdb's table has in-frame clones only and misses some. This sample has 150,000 to 200,000 clones, with about 89% found just once. The sequencing input was PBMCs. All receptors come from a woman in her late teens or twenties in good health and CMV-seropositive.

This clone was detected only once. This chain links TRBV7-9 with TRBJ2-3; 8 positions match TRBD2. Unmatched junction bases numbered 14, after V lost 6 bases and J lost 6 bases. Germline loops: CDR1 SEHNR, CDR2 FQNEAQ (reference sequence). This CDR3 spans 16 amino acids. The CDR3 DNA is TGTGCCAGCAGTACACGCGGGACTAGAACAGGTGATACGCAGTATTTT. It codes for CASSTRGTRTGDTQYF.

The chain combines TRBV4-1 with TRBJ2-7; TRBD1 matches at 7 bases. With 3 bases clipped from V and 2 bases from J, the junction kept 7 bases outside the gene matches. Germline V gene data show CDR1 as MGHRA and CDR2 as YSYEKL. The CDR3 length is 15 residues. The CDR3 here is CASSHDRVYTYEQYF. The CDR3, as DNA: TGCGCCAGCAGCCACGACAGGGTTTATACCTACGAGCAGTACTTC.

The chain recombines TRBV4-3 with TRBJ2-1; 15 bases line up with TRBD2. The junction had 10 bases not matched to a gene; V was cut back by 0 bases and J by 7 bases. Looked up from germline, CDR1 is LGHNA and CDR2 is YSLEER. There are 19 residues in the CDR3. The CDR3 DNA is TGCGCCAGCAGCCAAGATCCTTGGACTAGCGGGAGGGCCGGGAATGAGCAGTTCTTC. Translated, it gives CASSQDPWTSGRAGNEQFF.

The gene calls are TRBV14 and TRBJ1-1; the D gene is possibly TRBD1 (6 bases). In germline, CDR1 is SGHDN, CDR2 FVKESK. Trimming removed 4 bases from V and 2 bases from J, with 20 bases in between. This CDR3 spans 17 amino acids. This CDR3 reads CASSPIGGQFFNTEAFF. The CDR3 bases are TGTGCCAGCAGCCCCATAGGAGGACAGTTCTTCAACACTGAAGCTTTCTTT.

The chain carries TRBV18 and TRBJ1-5, with TRBD1 as a possible D gene (5 bases). V shed 3 bases and J shed 4 bases, with 10 bases lying between them. Germline V lookup: CDR1 KGHSH, CDR2 LQKENI. The CDR3 totals 14 residues. CDR3 nucleotides: TGTGCCAGCTCACCCGACAGCATAAATCAGCCCCAGCATTTT. Its protein product is CASSPDSINQPQHF.

The chain is built from TRBV27 and TRBJ2-7, with 8 nucleotides matching TRBD2. Germline V gene data show CDR1 as MNHEY and CDR2 as SMNVEV (reference sequence). The length of the CDR3 is 13 residues. The junction had 4 bases not matched to a gene; V was cut back by 8 bases and J by 1 base. CDR3 loop: CASGLAGSYEQYF. DNA of the CDR3: TGTGCCAGCGGACTAGCTGGATCCTACGAGCAGTACTTC.

J is TRBJ2-5 and V is TRBV5-1, with unresolved D. The length of the CDR3 is 17 residues. Germline assignment: CDR1 SGHRS and CDR2 YFSETQ. V was shortened by 4 bases and J by 2 bases, with 21 bases between the two germline ends. CDR3 in amino acids: CASSLRSSTWRQETQYF. The CDR3 DNA sequence: TGCGCCAGCAGCCTCCGGAGCTCAACTTGGCGGCAAGAGACCCAGTACTTC.

The chain recombines TRBV28 with TRBJ1-4; no clear D. Trimming stripped 7 bases from V and 2 bases from J, with 17 bases between. There are 16 residues in the CDR3. Germline lookup yields CDR1 MDHEN and CDR2 SYDVKM. DNA for the CDR3: TGTGCCAGCATTTCTGGGTCGCGCGGCACTAATGAAAAACTGTTTTTT. Translated: CASISGSRGTNEKLFF.

The chain has TRBV25-1 and TRBJ2-1; D is undetermined. Germline CDR1 MGHDK, CDR2 SYGVNS. The V gene lost 11 bases and the J gene lost 0 bases, with 11 bases spanning the gap. The CDR3 extends over 13 amino acids. For the CDR3, the DNA is TGTGCCCCCAGAGGCATCTCCTACAATGAGCAGTTCTTC. It translates to CAPRGISYNEQFF. The whole variable domain, filled in from reference TRBV25-1 and TRBJ2-1, reads EADIYQTPRYLVIGTGKKITLECSQTMGHDKMYWYQQDPGMELHLIHYSYGVNSTEKGDLSSESTVSRIRTEHFPLTLESARPSHTSQYLCAPRGISYNEQFFGPGTRLTVL.

J is TRBJ1-2 and V is TRBV5-5, with D perhaps TRBD1 (6 bases). CDR1 and CDR2 (germline): SGHKS, YYEKEE (reference sequence). V was trimmed by 2 bases and J by 8 bases, leaving 25 bases between them. The CDR3 has 17 residues. CDR3 sequence (DNA): TGTGCCAGCAGCTTTTTCCTGTCGGGACAAATGGTGGGAGGCTACACCTTC. Amino acids: CASSFFLSGQMVGGYTF.

The chain has TRBV2 and TRBJ2-1, with TRBD2 identical over 12 bases. CDR3 length equals 15 residues. V lost 4 bases to trimming and J lost 4 bases; unmatched junction nucleotides: 2. Germline V gene data show CDR1 as SNHLY and CDR2 as FYNNEI. The CDR3 spells CASSVLAGGYNEQFF. In nucleotides, the CDR3 is TGTGCCAGCAGTGTCCTAGCGGGGGGGTACAATGAGCAGTTCTTC. The whole variable domain, filled in from reference TRBV2 and TRBJ2-1, reads EPEVTQTPSHQVTQMGQEVILRCVPISNHLYFYWYRQILGQKVEFLVSFYNNEISEKSEIFDDQFSVERPDGSNFTLKIRSTKLEDSAMYFCASSVLAGGYNEQFFGPGTRLTVL.

The chain employs TRBV7-6 and TRBJ1-2, with no clear D. The CDR3 is 16 residues long. Germline CDR1 and CDR2: SGHVS and FNYEAQ. V was cut by 5 bases and J by 0 bases, with 16 bases left in between. This chain's CDR3 is CASSEAAAGANYGYTF. CDR3 DNA sequence: TGTGCCAGCAGCGAGGCGGCGGCGGGCGCTAACTATGGCTACACCTTC. The full variable domain, its missing parts supplied by reference TRBV7-6 and TRBJ1-2, is GAGVSQSPRYKVTKRGQDVALRCDPISGHVSLYWYRQALGQGPEFLTYFNYEAQQDKSGLPNDRFSAERPEGSISTLTIQRTEQRDSAMYRCASSEAAAGANYGYTFGSGTRLTVV.

The chain is built from TRBV2 and TRBJ2-7, with 7 bases matching TRBD2. The CDR3 sequence is 12 residues long. The trim removed 5 bases at V and 5 bases at J, leaving 3 bases unmatched. The V gene's germline CDR1 is SNHLY and CDR2 FYNNEI. DNA for the CDR3: TGTGCCAGCAGTCTAACTAGCGACGAGCAGTACTTC. Encoded protein: CASSLTSDEQYF.

The chain has TRBV5-5 and TRBJ1-6; D remains unclear. V was pared by 3 bases and J by 0 bases, with 13 bases between. The germline gives CDR1 SGHKS, CDR2 YYEKEE (reference sequence). This CDR3 has 17 residues. CDR3 region: CASSSGLSSSYNSPLHF. CDR3 coding DNA: TGTGCCAGCAGCTCGGGGTTGTCGAGCTCCTATAATTCACCCCTCCACTTT.

The V and J genes are TRBV18 and TRBJ1-1, with D possibly matching TRBD1 (5 bases). CDR3 length: 13 residues. From germline, CDR1 is KGHSH and CDR2 LQKENI. CDR3 nucleotide sequence: TGTGCGAGCCTAGCCGGCGGGGGCACTGAAGCTTTCTTT. It yields the protein CASLAGGGTEAFF. The full variable domain, in which reference TRBV18 and TRBJ1-1 provide the parts outside the CDR3, is NAGVMQNPRHLVRRRGQEARLRCSPMKGHSHVYWYRQLPEEGLKFMVYLQKENIIDESGMPKERFSAEFPKEGPSILRIQQVVRGDSAAYFCASLAGGGTEAFFGQGTRLTVV.

CDR3 loop: CASSIGTGTDQPQHF. In DNA form, the CDR3 reads TGTGCCAGCAGCATCGGGACAGGGACGGATCAGCCCCAGCATTTT. The chain joins TRBV7-9 to TRBJ1-5; 9 nucleotides match TRBD1. The germline CDR1 and CDR2 sequences are SEHNR and FQNEAQ (reference sequence). Losses at the gene ends were 5 bases for V and 5 bases for J; bases not matched to a gene: 7. The CDR3 contains 15 residues.

V and J are TRBV29-1 and TRBJ2-7, with 8 bases aligning to TRBD1. V gave up 3 bases and J gave up 4 bases; unmatched junction bases: 5. Germline CDR1 reads SQVTM; CDR2 reads ANQGSEA. This CDR3 spans 13 amino acids. The CDR3 region is CSVDAGGGYEQYF. In DNA, the CDR3 is TGCAGCGTTGATGCAGGGGGCGGGTACGAGCAGTACTTC.

This chain uses TRBV30 with TRBJ1-5; the match to TRBD1 covers 7 bases. The CDR3 loop spans 14 amino acids. Germline V CDR1 and CDR2: GTSNPN, SVGIG (reference sequence). V shed 7 bases, J shed 1 base, and the junction held 7 bases outside the gene matches. CDR3 DNA: TGTGCCTTTTCGACAGGGTTAAGCAATCAGCCCCAGCATTTT. It is translated as CAFSTGLSNQPQHF.

This chain uses TRBV7-8 with TRBJ2-3; 7 bases are shared with TRBD2. Trimming cost V 1 base and J 8 bases; bases outside gene matches: 12. Germline-derived CDR1 and CDR2 are SGHVS and FQNEAQ. The CDR3 runs 16 residues. In DNA, the CDR3 is TGTGCCAGCAGCTTAGTCGGGGGAGGGAAGGCCTCTACGCAGTATTTT. Its translation is CASSLVGGGKASTQYF.

The gene calls are TRBV6-6 and TRBJ2-2; perhaps TRBD2 as D (6 bases). The CDR3 spans 16 residues. V was pared by 6 bases and J by 3 bases, with 17 bases between. The germline V gene has CDR1 MNHNY and CDR2 SVGAGI (reference sequence). DNA of the CDR3: TGTGCCAGCAGGGTTTTGCGGGATAAGGACACCGGGGAGCTGTTTTTT. Translating gives CASRVLRDKDTGELFF.

The V gene is TRBV4-3, the J gene TRBJ2-2; TRBD2 is a possible D gene (6 bases). Germline V gene sequence: CDR1 LGHNA, CDR2 YSLEER. V lost 2 bases, J lost 1 base, and 11 bases lay in between. The CDR3 sequence is 16 residues long. Here the CDR3 DNA reads TGCGCCAGCAGCCAAATACTAGCCCTGAACACCGGGGAGCTGTTTTTT. This translates into CASSQILALNTGELFF.

The chain couples TRBV9 to TRBJ2-7, with D perhaps matching TRBD1 (5 bases). V was trimmed by 2 bases and J by 0 bases, leaving 9 bases between them. The CDR3 length is 14 residues. In germline, CDR1 is SGDLS, CDR2 YYNGEE. DNA for the CDR3: TGTGCCAGCAGCGTTGACAGCACCTCCTACGAGCAGTACTTC. Translated, it gives CASSVDSTSYEQYF.

The genes are TRBV28 and TRBJ2-3; 14 positions match TRBD2. V lost 5 bases to trimming and J lost 4 bases; unmatched junction nucleotides: 8. This CDR3 spans 17 amino acids. Germline V CDR1 and CDR2: MDHEN, SYDVKM. In DNA form, the CDR3 reads TGTGCCAGCAGTCTCGGACTAGCGGGGGGACGGGCAGATACGCAGTATTTT. This codes for CASSLGLAGGRADTQYF.

The chain has TRBV7-9 and TRBJ2-1; D ambiguous. Trimming took 4 bases from V and 2 from J, leaving 6 bases between them. CDR1 and CDR2 (germline): SEHNR, FQNEAQ (reference sequence). This CDR3 has 13 amino acids. The chain's CDR3 is CASSSDTYNEQFF. DNA for the CDR3: TGTGCCAGCAGCTCCGACACCTACAATGAGCAGTTCTTC.